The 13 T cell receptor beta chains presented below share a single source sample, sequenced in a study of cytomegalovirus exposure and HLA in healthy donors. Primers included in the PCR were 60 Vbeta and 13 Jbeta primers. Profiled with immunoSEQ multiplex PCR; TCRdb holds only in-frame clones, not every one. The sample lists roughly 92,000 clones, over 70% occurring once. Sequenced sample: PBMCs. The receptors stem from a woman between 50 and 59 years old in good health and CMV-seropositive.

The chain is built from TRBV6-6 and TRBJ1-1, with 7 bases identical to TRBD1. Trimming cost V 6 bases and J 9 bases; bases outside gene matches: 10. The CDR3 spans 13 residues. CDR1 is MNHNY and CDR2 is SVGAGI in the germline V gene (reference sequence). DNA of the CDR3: TGTGCCAGCAGGGAGACAGGGCGACTACAAGCTTTCTTT. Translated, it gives CASRETGRLQAFF.

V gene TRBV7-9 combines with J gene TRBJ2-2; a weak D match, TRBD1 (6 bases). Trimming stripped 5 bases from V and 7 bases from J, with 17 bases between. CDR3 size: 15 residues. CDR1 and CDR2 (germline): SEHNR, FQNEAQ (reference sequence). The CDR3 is CASSPQTGFDGELFF. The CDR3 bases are TGTGCCAGCAGCCCCCAAACAGGGTTTGACGGGGAGCTGTTTTTT.

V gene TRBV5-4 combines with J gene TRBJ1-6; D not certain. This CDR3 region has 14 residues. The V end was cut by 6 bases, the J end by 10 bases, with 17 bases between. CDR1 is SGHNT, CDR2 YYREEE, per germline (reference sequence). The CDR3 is CASMSGQAGSPLHF. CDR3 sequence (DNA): TGTGCCAGCATGAGTGGCCAGGCAGGCTCACCCCTCCACTTT.

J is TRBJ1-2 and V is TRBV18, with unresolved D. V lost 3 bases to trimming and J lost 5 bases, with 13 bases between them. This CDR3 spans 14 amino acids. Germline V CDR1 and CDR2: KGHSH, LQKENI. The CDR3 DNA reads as TGTGCCAGCTCACCGGAGGAACCTCGGTATGGCTACACCTTC. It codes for CASSPEEPRYGYTF.

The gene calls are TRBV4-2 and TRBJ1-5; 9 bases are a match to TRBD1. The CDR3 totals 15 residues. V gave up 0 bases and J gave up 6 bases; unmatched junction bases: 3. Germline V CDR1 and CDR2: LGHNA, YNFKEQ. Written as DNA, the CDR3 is TGTGCCAGCAGCCAAGATAGGACAGGGGCTCAGCCCCAGCATTTT. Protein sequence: CASSQDRTGAQPQHF.

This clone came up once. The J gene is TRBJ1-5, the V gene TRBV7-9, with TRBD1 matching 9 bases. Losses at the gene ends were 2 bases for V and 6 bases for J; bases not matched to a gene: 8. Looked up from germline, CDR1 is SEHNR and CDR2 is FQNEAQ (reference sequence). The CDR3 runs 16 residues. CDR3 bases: TGTGCCAGCAGCTTAACGGGACAGGGACCCCGTCAGCCCCAGCATTTT. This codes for CASSLTGQGPRQPQHF. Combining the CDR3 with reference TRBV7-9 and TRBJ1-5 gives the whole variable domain DTGVSQNPRHKITKRGQNVTFRCDPISEHNRLYWYRQTLGQGPEFLTYFQNEAQLEKSRLLSDRFSAERPKGSFSTLEIQRTEQGDSAMYLCASSLTGQGPRQPQHFGDGTRLSIL.

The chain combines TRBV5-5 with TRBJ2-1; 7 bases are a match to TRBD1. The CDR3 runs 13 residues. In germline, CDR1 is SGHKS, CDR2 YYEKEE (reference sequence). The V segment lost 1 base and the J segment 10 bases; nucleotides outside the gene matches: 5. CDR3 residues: CASSLRRGQEQFF. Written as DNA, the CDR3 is TGTGCCAGCAGCTTGAGAAGGGGACAGGAGCAGTTCTTC.

The CDR3 DNA sequence: TGTGCCAGTACAAAAGGGGATCCCCCGGGCACTGAAGCTTTCTTT. It specifies CASTKGDPPGTEAFF. This chain links TRBV19 with TRBJ1-1; possibly TRBD1 for D (5 bases). CDR1 and CDR2 from the germline V gene are LNHDA and SQIVND (reference sequence). V was cut by 7 bases and J by 4 bases, with 19 bases left in between. The CDR3 length is 15 residues.

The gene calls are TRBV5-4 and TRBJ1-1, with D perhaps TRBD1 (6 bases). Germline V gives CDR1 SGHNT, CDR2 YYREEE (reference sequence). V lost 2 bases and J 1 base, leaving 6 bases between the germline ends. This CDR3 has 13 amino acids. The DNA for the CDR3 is TGTGCCAGCAGCTTAGGGGGGAACACTGAAGCTTTCTTT. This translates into CASSLGGNTEAFF.

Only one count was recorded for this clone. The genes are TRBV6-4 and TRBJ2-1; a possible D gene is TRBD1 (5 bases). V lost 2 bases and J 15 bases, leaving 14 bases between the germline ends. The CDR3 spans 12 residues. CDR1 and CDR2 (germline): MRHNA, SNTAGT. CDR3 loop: CASSDVGQNWFF. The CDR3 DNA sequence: TGTGCCAGCAGTGACGTGGGGCAGAATTGGTTCTTC.

The CDR3 loop is CASSPGGSSSYTF. The CDR3 region has the DNA TGTGCCAGCAGCCCGGGGGGGTCCAGCAGCTACACCTTC. V usage is TRBV7-2 and J usage is TRBJ1-2; a weak D match, TRBD1 (5 bases). CDR3 length equals 13 residues. Germline lookup yields CDR1 SGHTA and CDR2 FQGNSA. V shed 5 bases and J shed 9 bases, with 16 bases lying between them.

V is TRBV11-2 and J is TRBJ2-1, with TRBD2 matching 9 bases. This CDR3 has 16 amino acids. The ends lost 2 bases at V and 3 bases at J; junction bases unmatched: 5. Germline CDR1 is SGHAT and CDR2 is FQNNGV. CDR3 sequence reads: CASSLHASGNYNEQFF. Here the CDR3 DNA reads TGTGCCAGCAGCTTACATGCTAGCGGGAACTACAATGAGCAGTTCTTC.

For the CDR3, the DNA is TGTGCTAGTGTTTGGGTCCCACGGGGTGGCTACACCTTC. Translation gives CASVWVPRGGYTF. V gene TRBV12-5 combines with J gene TRBJ1-2; D not certain. CDR1 is LGHNT, CDR2 FRNRAP, per germline. The V end lost 7 bases, the J end lost 7 bases, and 16 bases lay between the germline ends. CDR3 length: 13 residues. Full variable domain (remainder filled in from reference TRBV12-5 and TRBJ1-2): DARVTQTPRHKVTEMGQEVTMRCQPILGHNTVFWYRQTMMQGLELLAYFRNRAPLDDSGMPKDRFSAEMPDATLATLKIQPSEPRDSAVYFCASVWVPRGGYTFGSGTRLTVV.